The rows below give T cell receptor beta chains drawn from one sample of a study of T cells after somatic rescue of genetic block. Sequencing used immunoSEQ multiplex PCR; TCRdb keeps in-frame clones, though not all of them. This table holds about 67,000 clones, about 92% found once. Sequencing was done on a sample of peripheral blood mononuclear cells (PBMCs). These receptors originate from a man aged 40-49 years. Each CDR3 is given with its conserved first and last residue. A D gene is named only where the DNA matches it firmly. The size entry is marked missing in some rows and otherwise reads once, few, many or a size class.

CDR3: CASSLVVQAGANVLTF
DNA: TGTGCCAGCAGCTTAGTGGTACAGGCTGGGGCCAACGTCCTGACTTTC
size: -
D: -
J: TRBJ2-6
V: TRBV7-9

CDR3: CASSSRGRQPQHF
DNA: TGTGCCAGCAGTTCCAGGGGTCGGCAGCCCCAGCATTTT
size: -
D: -
J: TRBJ1-5
V: TRBV27

CDR3: CASSVVQGGYGYTF
DNA: TGTGCCAGCAGCGTAGTACAGGGAGGCTATGGCTACACCTTC
size: -
D: -
J: TRBJ1-2
V: TRBV9

CDR3: CAWTPREGEAFF
DNA: TGTGCCTGGACCCCGCGTGAAGGTGAAGCTTTCTTT
size: once
D: -
J: TRBJ1-1
V: TRBV30

CDR3: CASSLPGTRRNNEQFF
DNA: TGTGCCAGCAGTTTACCCGGGACTAGGAGAAACAATGAGCAGTTCTTC
size: -
D: TRBD2
J: TRBJ2-1
V: TRBV27

CDR3: CASSLALQGTEAFF
DNA: TGCGCCAGCAGCTTGGCGTTACAGGGTACTGAAGCTTTCTTT
size: -
D: -
J: TRBJ1-1
V: TRBV5-1

CDR3: CASRRDRGLQETQYF
DNA: TGTGCCAGCAGGAGGGACAGGGGGCTTCAAGAGACCCAGTACTTC
size: once
D: TRBD1
J: TRBJ2-5
V: TRBV6-1

CDR3: CASIPEGRPPTDTQYF
DNA: TGTGCCAGCATCCCAGAAGGACGGCCACCCACAGATACGCAGTATTTT
size: -
D: -
J: TRBJ2-3
V: TRBV7-9

CDR3: CASSYGTSRTDTQYF
DNA: TGTGCCAGCAGTTACGGGACAAGTAGGACAGATACGCAGTATTTT
size: -
D: -
J: TRBJ2-3
V: TRBV6-5

CDR3: CASRTGVSNEKLFF
DNA: TGTGCCAGCAGAACAGGGGTTTCTAATGAAAAACTGTTTTTT
size: -
D: TRBD1
J: TRBJ1-4
V: TRBV2

CDR3: CASSVTGSTEAFF
DNA: TGCGCCAGCAGCGTGACAGGGAGCACTGAAGCTTTCTTT
size: -
D: TRBD1
J: TRBJ1-1
V: TRBV10-1

CDR3: CASSHQRGTNGELFF
DNA: TGTGCCAGCAGTCATCAGCGGGGGACTAATGGGGAGCTGTTTTTT
size: medium-sized
D: TRBD2
J: TRBJ2-2
V: TRBV2

CDR3: CASSPIATSGNTGELFF
DNA: TGTGCCAGCTCACCAATAGCGACTAGCGGGAACACCGGGGAGCTGTTTTTT
size: few
D: TRBD2
J: TRBJ2-2
V: TRBV18

CDR3: CAISEKEGFGYEQYF
DNA: TGTGCCATCAGTGAGAAGGAGGGGTTTGGTTACGAGCAGTACTTC
size: once
D: -
J: TRBJ2-7
V: TRBV10-3

CDR3: CASSPPQGLNTEAFF
DNA: TGTGCCAGCAGCCCGCCACAGGGATTGAACACTGAAGCTTTCTTT
size: -
D: -
J: TRBJ1-1
V: TRBV7-9

CDR3: CASSPTSGGAAGEQFF
DNA: TGTGCCAGCAGCCCTACTAGCGGGGGGGCCGCGGGTGAGCAGTTCTTC
size: -
D: TRBD2
J: TRBJ2-1
V: TRBV5-4

CDR3: CASSEFGGTYEQYF
DNA: TGTGCCAGCAGTGAATTTGGGGGAACCTACGAGCAGTACTTC
size: -
D: -
J: TRBJ2-7
V: TRBV25-1

CDR3: CASSEDRGYNSPLHF
DNA: TGTGCCAGCAGTGAGGACAGGGGGTATAATTCACCCCTCCACTTT
size: -
D: TRBD1
J: TRBJ1-6
V: TRBV2

CDR3: CASSPGTPTPEAFF
DNA: TGCGCCAGCAGCCCCGGGACACCTACCCCTGAAGCTTTCTTT
size: -
D: -
J: TRBJ1-1
V: TRBV5-1

CDR3: CASSYGTSGGQETQYF
DNA: TGTGCCAGCAGTTACGGGACTAGCGGGGGCCAAGAGACCCAGTACTTC
size: -
D: TRBD2
J: TRBJ2-5
V: TRBV6-6

CDR3: CASGRQAGRGPLDNEQFF
DNA: TGTGCCAGCGGTAGGCAGGCCGGCAGGGGGCCCCTGGACAATGAGCAGTTCTTC
size: -
D: TRBD1
J: TRBJ2-1
V: TRBV2

CDR3: CASSEVYSYEQYF
DNA: TGTGCCAGCAGTGAAGTTTACTCCTACGAGCAGTACTTC
size: -
D: -
J: TRBJ2-7
V: TRBV2

CDR3: CASSPRTDSYEQYF
DNA: TGTGCCAGCAGCCCCCGGACGGACTCCTACGAGCAGTACTTC
size: -
D: -
J: TRBJ2-7
V: TRBV9

CDR3: CASSLMPGQGAGQPQHF
DNA: TGCGCCAGCAGCCTAATGCCGGGACAGGGTGCCGGTCAGCCCCAGCATTTT
size: -
D: TRBD1
J: TRBJ1-5
V: TRBV4-1

CDR3: CASSFISGVSNQPQHF
DNA: TGTGCCAGCAGCTTTATATCAGGGGTAAGCAATCAGCCCCAGCATTTT
size: -
D: -
J: TRBJ1-5
V: TRBV7-8

CDR3: CASSSGRDSYEQYF
DNA: TGTGCCAGCAGCTCCGGGAGGGACTCCTACGAGCAGTACTTC
size: -
D: TRBD2
J: TRBJ2-7
V: TRBV5-4

CDR3: CASSEWGGTGRKLFF
DNA: TGTGCCAGCAGTGAATGGGGGGGGACAGGGAGAAAACTGTTTTTT
size: -
D: TRBD1
J: TRBJ1-4
V: TRBV25-1

CDR3: CASSYDREKGFNTEAFF
DNA: TGTGCCAGCAGTTATGACAGGGAAAAAGGGTTCAACACTGAAGCTTTCTTT
size: -
D: TRBD1
J: TRBJ1-1
V: TRBV28

CDR3: CASSISGTTQNTQYF
DNA: TGTGCCAGCAGCATCAGCGGGACTACACAGAATACGCAGTATTTT
size: -
D: TRBD2
J: TRBJ2-3
V: TRBV9

CDR3: CASSFDRSSGNTIYF
DNA: TGTGCCAGCAGCTTTGATAGGAGCTCTGGAAACACCATATATTTT
size: -
D: -
J: TRBJ1-3
V: TRBV7-2

CDR3: CASSMRQGGQPQHF
DNA: TGTGCCAGTAGTATGAGGCAGGGGGGACAGCCCCAGCATTTT
size: -
D: TRBD1
J: TRBJ1-5
V: TRBV19

CDR3: CASSLYPGPAQDTQYF
DNA: TGTGCCAGCAGTTTATACCCTGGACCCGCACAAGATACGCAGTATTTT
size: -
D: -
J: TRBJ2-3
V: TRBV27

CDR3: CASNPGQGNQPQHF
DNA: TGTGCCAGCAACCCTGGACAGGGTAATCAGCCCCAGCATTTT
size: -
D: TRBD1
J: TRBJ1-5
V: TRBV27

CDR3: CASSVGTGGTNTGELFF
DNA: TGTGCCAGCAGTGTAGGGACAGGGGGAACGAACACCGGGGAGCTGTTTTTT
size: -
D: TRBD1
J: TRBJ2-2
V: TRBV6-1

CDR3: CASSPLRQELRIQYF
DNA: TGTGCCAGCAGCCCCCTTCGACAGGAGCTACGCATTCAGTACTTC
size: -
D: -
J: TRBJ2-4
V: TRBV11-2

CDR3: CASSPRAASYTDTQYF
DNA: TGCGCCAGCAGCCCACGGGCGGCCTCCTACACAGATACGCAGTATTTT
size: -
D: -
J: TRBJ2-3
V: TRBV5-1

CDR3: CASSGATYDGYTF
DNA: TGTGCCAGTAGTGGAGCGACATACGATGGCTACACCTTC
size: -
D: -
J: TRBJ1-2
V: TRBV19

CDR3: CASSPRRGFGEQYF
DNA: TGTGCCAGCAGCCCTCGCCGGGGATTCGGCGAGCAGTACTTC
size: once
D: -
J: TRBJ2-7
V: TRBV14

CDR3: CASSVVKGARVQETQYF
DNA: TGTGCCAGCAGTGTGGTGAAGGGGGCGAGGGTCCAAGAGACCCAGTACTTC
size: once
D: TRBD1
J: TRBJ2-5
V: TRBV2

CDR3: CASSLDGPNQPQHF
DNA: TGCGCCAGCAGCTTAGACGGCCCCAATCAGCCCCAGCATTTT
size: -
D: -
J: TRBJ1-5
V: TRBV5-1

CDR3: CASSEAARGQGQPQHF
DNA: TGTGCCAGCAGTGAAGCTGCCAGGGGGCAGGGTCAGCCCCAGCATTTT
size: -
D: TRBD1
J: TRBJ1-5
V: TRBV2